The T cell receptor (beta chain) described here comes from a study of blood T cell repertoires in COVID-19. The method was immunoSEQ multiplex PCR; TCRdb's version includes in-frame clones alone and lacks a portion of them. The sample holds approximately 210,000 clones, more than 70% seen once. V gave up 5 bases and J gave up 5 bases, with 15 bases separating them. CDR3 length: 14 residues. Germline V CDR1 and CDR2: SGHAT, FQNNGV. V is TRBV11-2 and J is TRBJ2-5, with a possible D match to TRBD2 (6 bases). Sequencing was done on a sample of peripheral blood. This receptor was identified in a woman in her fifties or sixties with acute or convalescent COVID-19. CDR3 loop: CASSVGLNGETQYF. The CDR3 region has the DNA TGTGCCAGCAGCGTGGGACTCAATGGGGAGACCCAGTACTTC.